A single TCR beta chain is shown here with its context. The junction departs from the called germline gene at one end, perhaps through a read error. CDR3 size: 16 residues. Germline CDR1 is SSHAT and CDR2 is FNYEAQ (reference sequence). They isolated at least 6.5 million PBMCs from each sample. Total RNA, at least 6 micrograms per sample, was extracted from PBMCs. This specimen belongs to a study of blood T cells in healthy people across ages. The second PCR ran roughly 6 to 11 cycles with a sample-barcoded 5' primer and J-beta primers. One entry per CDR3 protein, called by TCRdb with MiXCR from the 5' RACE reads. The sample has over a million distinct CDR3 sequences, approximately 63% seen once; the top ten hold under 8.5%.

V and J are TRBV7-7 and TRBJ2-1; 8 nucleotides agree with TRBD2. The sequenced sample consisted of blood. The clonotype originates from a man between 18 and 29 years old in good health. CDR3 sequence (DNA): TGTGCCAGCAGCTTAGGGACTAGCCCCCCCGGGAATGAGAAGTTCTTC. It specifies CASSLGTSPPGNEKFF.